What follows are 6 T cell receptor beta chains derived from one specimen sequenced in a study of T cells expressing NK-cell markers. TCRdb reanalyzed the 5' RACE reads and collapses them to one entry per CDR3 protein, without DNA. Recorded for this sample: 150,000 to 200,000 distinct CDR3 sequences. Sequencing was carried out using blood T cells: a sorted CD56 or NKG2C T cell subset, CD4+ or CD8+ T cells, or bulk PBMC T cells (not recorded which). The receptors shown here come from a man aged 18 to 69 in good health.

The V and J genes are TRBV5-1 and TRBJ2-1; TCRdb names TRBD1, which stays unverified in the absence of DNA. The germline CDR1 and CDR2 sequences are SGHRS and YFSETQ. This CDR3 comprises 15 residues. CDR3 residues: CASSLGTGGYDEQFF.

CDR3 loop: CASSQGQSGTEAFF. The J gene is TRBJ1-1, the V gene TRBV12-3 or TRBV12-4; TCRdb's assignment of TRBD1 cannot be checked, as there is no DNA. CDR3 length: 14 amino acids.

V gene TRBV4-1 combines with J gene TRBJ2-2; TCRdb's D call, TRBD1, is unchecked because there is no DNA. Germline assignment: CDR1 MGHRA and CDR2 YSYEKL. This CDR3 has 15 amino acids. The chain's CDR3 is CASSQHLEGAGELFF.

V is TRBV7-9 and J is TRBJ2-3; with no DNA, the TCRdb D assignment of TRBD1 cannot be verified. This CDR3 contains 14 residues. In germline, CDR1 is SEHNR, CDR2 FQNEAQ (reference sequence). CDR3 sequence: CASSREGVADTQYF.

This rearrangement joins TRBV2 to TRBJ2-2. The V gene's germline CDR1 is SNHLY and CDR2 FYNNEI. This CDR3 is built from 12 residues. CDR3: CASSGEDGELFF.

This chain connects TRBV10-2 to TRBJ1-1. The CDR3 totals 13 residues. Germline V CDR1 and CDR2: WSHSY, SAAADI. CDR3 protein: CASSGGFVAEAFF.